This TCR beta chain was identified during a study of T cells in Graves' hyperthyroidism and ophthalmopathy. Whole-study findings and limits: Most thyroid clonotypes expanded above 0.001 appeared in blood too.

This CDR3 has 18 amino acids. V shed 0 bases and J shed 0 bases, with 15 bases lying between them. Ophthalmopathy cases met thresholds of Clinical Activity Score at least 3, NOSPECS grade at least 4 and duration under 3 months. This clonotype has just a few counts. Its antigen remains unknown. The source material, RNA transcripts, was used to amplify TCR beta CDR3 regions. RT-PCR in the first round (using the HTBI primer set) targeted the TCR CDR3. TCRdb re-called the multiplex PCR reads through MiXCR, storing one row per CDR3 protein. The sample lists about 520,000 distinct CDR3 sequences, approximately 25% occurring once.

This TCR was recovered from a woman aged 25 to 39 with Graves' ophthalmopathy. This chain uses TRBV12-3 or TRBV12-4 with TRBJ1-5, with a tentative D call TRBD1 (5 bases). Specimen: blood. DNA for the CDR3: TGTGCCAGCAGTTTAGCCGGATTCCGACAGTTTAGCAATCAGCCCCAGCATTTT. Translating gives CASSLAGFRQFSNQPQHF.